The sequence of this T cell receptor beta chain was determined in a study of blood T cell repertoires in COVID-19. Overall study context: Acute and convalescent COVID-19 samples came from the United States, Italy and Spain. In each case, the material was cDNA or gDNA derived from T cells, B-cell-depleted T cells, or PBMCs.

Original analysis: By means of reference gene primer amplification, nucleated cell counts were estimated. Measured with immunoSEQ multiplex PCR; TCRdb has only the in-frame clones, and not every one. That table furnishes V, J and clone size, whereas the DNA furnished D and trimming. Here the sample spans 95,000 to 150,000 clones, roughly 84% being singletons. The CDR3 is made up of 17 amino acids. Germline loops: CDR1 KGHSH, CDR2 LQKENI. With V trimmed by 3 bases and J by 3 bases, 11 bases remained unmatched. Enrolled through a virtual design, the participants were between about 18 and 100 years of age and came from some 26 US areas.

The chain recombines TRBV18 with TRBJ2-1; 7 bases agree with TRBD1. Sequencing was done on a sample of PBMCs or T cells enriched from blood (not recorded which). The clonotype was recovered from a woman aged 30 to 39 who had recovered from COVID-19. As DNA, the CDR3 is TGTGCCAGCTCACCTAGTACAGGGGCCCCGGGCTACAATGAGCAGTTCTTC. It codes for CASSPSTGAPGYNEQFF.